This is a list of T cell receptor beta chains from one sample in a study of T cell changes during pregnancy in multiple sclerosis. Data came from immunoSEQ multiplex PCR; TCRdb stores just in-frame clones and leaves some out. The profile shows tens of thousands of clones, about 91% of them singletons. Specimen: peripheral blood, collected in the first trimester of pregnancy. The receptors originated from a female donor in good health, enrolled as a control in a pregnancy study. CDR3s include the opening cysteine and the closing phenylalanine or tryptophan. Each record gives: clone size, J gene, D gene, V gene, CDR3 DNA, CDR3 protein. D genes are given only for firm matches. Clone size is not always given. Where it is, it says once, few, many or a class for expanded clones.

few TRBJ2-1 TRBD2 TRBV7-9 TGTGCCAGCAGTCGAAGCGGGAGGGATGAGCAGTTCTTC CASSRSGRDEQFF
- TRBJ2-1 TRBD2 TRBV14 TGTGCCAGCAGACAAGGACTAGCGGGGGGACACAATGAGCAGTTCTTC CASRQGLAGGHNEQFF
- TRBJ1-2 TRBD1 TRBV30 TGTGCCTGGAGTGGAGGGGGCCTTCTAACTGGCTACACCTTC CAWSGGGLLTGYTF
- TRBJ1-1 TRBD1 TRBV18 TGTGCCAGCTCACCACTCACAGGGGGCCTTGGCGCCACTGAAGCTTTCTTT CASSPLTGGLGATEAFF
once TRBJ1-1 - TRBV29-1 TGCAGCGCGTGGCAGGGCCCAAACACTGAAGCTTTCTTT CSAWQGPNTEAFF
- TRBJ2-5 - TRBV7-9 TGTGCCAGCAGCCTGGGGGGGCAGAGGGATGAGACCCAGTACTTC CASSLGGQRDETQYF
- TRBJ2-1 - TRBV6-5 TGTGCCAGCAGTATGACCAGGATCTACAATGAGCAGTTCTTC CASSMTRIYNEQFF
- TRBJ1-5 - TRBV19 TGTGCCAGTAGTCTGGACAAGAATCAGCCCCAGCATTTT CASSLDKNQPQHF
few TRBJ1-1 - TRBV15 TGTGCCACCAGCAGGGACAGCATGAACACTGAAGCTTTCTTT CATSRDSMNTEAFF
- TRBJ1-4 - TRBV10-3 TGTGCCATCAGTGAGTCGTCAGGGTTGGGCGAAAAACTGTTTTTT CAISESSGLGEKLFF
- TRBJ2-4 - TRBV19 TGTGCCAGTAGTATGTGGGGAGCGGACATTCAGTACTTC CASSMWGADIQYF
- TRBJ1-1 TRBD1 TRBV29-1 TGCAGCGGGGACAGGGGTGTTGGGACTGAAGCTTTCTTT CSGDRGVGTEAFF
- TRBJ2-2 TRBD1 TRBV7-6 TGTGCCAGCAGCCCTCCTCCGGGGACAGGTTACACCGGGGAGCTGTTTTTT CASSPPPGTGYTGELFF
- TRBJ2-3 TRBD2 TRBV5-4 TGTGCCAGCAGCTTCGGACTAGCGGGAGGGGATACGCAGTATTTT CASSFGLAGGDTQYF
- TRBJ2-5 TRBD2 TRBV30 TGTGCCTGGAATGGGGGGGTGAAGACCCAGTACTTC CAWNGGVKTQYF
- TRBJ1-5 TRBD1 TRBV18 TGTGCCAGCTCACCCCAGCGGACAGGGGGTCTAGGTATGGGCAATCAGCCCCAGCATTTT CASSPQRTGGLGMGNQPQHF
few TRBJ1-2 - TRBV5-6 TGTGCCAGCAGCTCCATCGGACTAGGGTATGGCTACACCTTC CASSSIGLGYGYTF
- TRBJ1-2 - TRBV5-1 TGCGCCAGCAGCCCGGAACGGGTTAGCGGGGATGGCTACACCTTC CASSPERVSGDGYTF
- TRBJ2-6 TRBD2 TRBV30 TGTGCCTGGTTGAGGCGGGAGACCGCCGGGGCCAACGTCCTGACTTTC CAWLRRETAGANVLTF
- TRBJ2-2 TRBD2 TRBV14 TGTGCCAGCAACCTAGCGGGACTGAACACCGGGGAGCTGTTTTTT CASNLAGLNTGELFF
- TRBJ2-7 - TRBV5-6 TGTGCCAGCAGCCAGCGGACTCACCTTGGGCAGTACTTC CASSQRTHLGQYF
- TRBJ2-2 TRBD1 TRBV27 TGTGCCAGCAGTTTCCAGGACAGGGACACCGGGGAGCTGTTTTTT CASSFQDRDTGELFF
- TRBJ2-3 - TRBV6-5 TGTGCCGCGAGGGGGAGCAACACAGATACGCAGTATTTT CAARGSNTDTQYF
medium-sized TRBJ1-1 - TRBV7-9 TGTGCCAGCAGCTTAAACTCCAGGGGTATCACTGAAGCTTTCTTT CASSLNSRGITEAFF
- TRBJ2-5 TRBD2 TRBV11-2 TGTGCCAGCAGCTTGGCGGGACTAGCGGGAGAGACCCAGTACTTC CASSLAGLAGETQYF
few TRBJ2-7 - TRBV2 TGTGCCAGCAGTCTGGCGGAGAACGAGCAGTACTTC CASSLAENEQYF
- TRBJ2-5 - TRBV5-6 TGTGCCAGCAGCTTGGGGGGGGGCTCGCAAGAGACCCAGTACTTC CASSLGGGSQETQYF
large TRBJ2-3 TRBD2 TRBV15 TGTGCCACCAGCAGAGATCGTAGCGGGGGGCCGGGGACAGATACGCAGTATTTT CATSRDRSGGPGTDTQYF
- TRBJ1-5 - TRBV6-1 TGTGCCAGCAGTGAAGTGGGAGGGTACAATCAGCCCCAGCATTTT CASSEVGGYNQPQHF
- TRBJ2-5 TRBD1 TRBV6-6 TGTGCCAGCACGGACAGGGGGGTTCTAGAGACCCAGTACTTC CASTDRGVLETQYF
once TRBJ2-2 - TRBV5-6 TGTGCCAGCAGCTTGTTAGGCAGGGGGAACACCGGGGAGCTGTTTTTT CASSLLGRGNTGELFF
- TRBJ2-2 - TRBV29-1 TGCAGCGTTGGAATTGGGGGGACCGGGGAGCTGTTTTTT CSVGIGGTGELFF
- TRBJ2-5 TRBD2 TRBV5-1 TGCGCCAGCAGCTTGGTGCTAGCGGGAGGGCTAGAGACCCAGTACTTC CASSLVLAGGLETQYF
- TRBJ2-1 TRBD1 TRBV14 TGTGCCAGCAGCCTCCCGGGGGACAGGGGTCACAATGAGCAGTTCTTC CASSLPGDRGHNEQFF
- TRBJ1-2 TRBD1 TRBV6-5 TGTGCCAGCAGTTACGGCCCACAGGGGAGCTTATATGGCTACACCTTC CASSYGPQGSLYGYTF
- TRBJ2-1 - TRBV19 TGTGCCAGTAGTATAGCGACAGTCTCGGATGAGCAGTTCTTC CASSIATVSDEQFF
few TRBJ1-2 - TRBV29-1 TGCAGCGTTGAAGACCGGACAGCTAACTATGGCTACACCTTC CSVEDRTANYGYTF
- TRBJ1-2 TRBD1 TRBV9 TGTGCCAGCAGCGTCAGGTTGACAGGGGTAGATGGCTACACCTTC CASSVRLTGVDGYTF
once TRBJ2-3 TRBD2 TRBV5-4 TGTGCCAGCAGCCCGACGGGAGGTTTAGGGACAGATACGCAGTATTTT CASSPTGGLGTDTQYF
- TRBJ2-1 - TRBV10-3 TGTGCCATCGGGGAGGGGGGCTCGAATGAGCAGTTCTTC CAIGEGGSNEQFF
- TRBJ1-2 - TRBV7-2 TGTGCCAGCAGCTTAGGGAGAGCGCAGTACTATGGCTACACCTTC CASSLGRAQYYGYTF
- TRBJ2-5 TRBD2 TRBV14 TGTGCCAGCAGCCCCGATCGCGGGAGGTTCCCGGAGACCCAGTACTTC CASSPDRGRFPETQYF
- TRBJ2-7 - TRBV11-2 TGTGCCAGCAGCATTAGTGTAGCCCGAAAGTCCTACGAGCAGTGCTTC CASSISVARKSYEQCF
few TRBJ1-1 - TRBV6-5 TGTGCCAGCATCCAGGGCACTGAAGCTTTCTTT CASIQGTEAFF
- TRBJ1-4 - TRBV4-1 TGCGCCAGCAGCCAAGATCTGGACAGCATTGGAACTAATGAAAAACTGTTTTTT CASSQDLDSIGTNEKLFF
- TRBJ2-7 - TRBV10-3 TGTGCCATCAGTGAGTTACCCCCCCCGGGCGAGCAGTACTTC CAISELPPPGEQYF
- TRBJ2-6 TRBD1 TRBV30 TGTGCCTGGAGTGTACGGACAGGGAACGGGGCCAACGTCCTGACTTTC CAWSVRTGNGANVLTF
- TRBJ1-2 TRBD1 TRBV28 TGTGCCAGCAGTACGCAGACAGGGTACATTGGCTACACCTTC CASSTQTGYIGYTF
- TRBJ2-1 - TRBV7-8 TGTGCCAGCAGCACCGAGACTAGGCGATCGGATGAGCAGTTCTTC CASSTETRRSDEQFF
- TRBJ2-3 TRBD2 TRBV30 TGTGCCTGGACGTTAAGCGGGGGGTTTGGGGTTACGCAGTATTTT CAWTLSGGFGVTQYF
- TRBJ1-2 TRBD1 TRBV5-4 TGTGCCAGCAGCACCGGGACAGGGGGCAGGTATGGCTACACCTTC CASSTGTGGRYGYTF
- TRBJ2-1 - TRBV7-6 TGTGCCAGCAGTAAAGGAGGGTCAGGTTACAATGAGCAGTTCTTC CASSKGGSGYNEQFF
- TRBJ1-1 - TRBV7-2 TGTGCCAGCAGCTTATGGGCAGGGAACACTGAAGCTTTCTTT CASSLWAGNTEAFF
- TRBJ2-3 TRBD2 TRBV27 TGTGCCAGCAGTTGGACTAGCGGGAGCACAGATACGCAGTATTTT CASSWTSGSTDTQYF
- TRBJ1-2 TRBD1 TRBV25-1 TGTGCCAGCCTTAGGGGGCAAGGTGGCTACACCTTC CASLRGQGGYTF
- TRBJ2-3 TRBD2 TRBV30 TGTGCCTGGAGTTCCTTAGCGGGGCCCCGGGATACGCAGTATTTT CAWSSLAGPRDTQYF
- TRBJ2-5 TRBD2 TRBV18 TGTGCCAGCTCACGAGCGGGAGGGCCGGAGACCCAGTACTTC CASSRAGGPETQYF
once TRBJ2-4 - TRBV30 TGTGCCTGGACGAGGGCCAACATTCAGTACTTC CAWTRANIQYF
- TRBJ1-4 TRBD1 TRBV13 TGTGCCAGCAGCACTTCCGGGACAGGGGGGGATGAAAAACTGTTTTTT CASSTSGTGGDEKLFF
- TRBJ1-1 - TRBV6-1 TGTGCCAGCAATTTAAAGAACACTGAAGCTTTCTTT CASNLKNTEAFF